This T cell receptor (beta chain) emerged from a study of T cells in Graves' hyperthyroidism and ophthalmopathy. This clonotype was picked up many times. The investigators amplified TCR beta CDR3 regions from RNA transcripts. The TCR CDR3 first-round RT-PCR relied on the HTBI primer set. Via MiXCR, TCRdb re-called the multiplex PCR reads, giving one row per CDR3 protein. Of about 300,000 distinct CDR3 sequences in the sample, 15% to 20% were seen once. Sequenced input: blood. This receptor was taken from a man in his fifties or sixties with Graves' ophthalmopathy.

The CDR3 loop is CASGLVPLTGGDSTEAFF. CDR3 in DNA: TGTGCTAGTGGTTTGGTACCTTTGACAGGCGGTGATTCCACTGAAGCTTTCTTT. This chain uses TRBV12-5 with TRBJ1-1; maybe TRBD1 (6 bases). V lost 0 bases and J 4 bases, leaving 21 bases between the germline ends. From germline, CDR1 is LGHNT and CDR2 FRNRAP. The CDR3 runs 18 residues.